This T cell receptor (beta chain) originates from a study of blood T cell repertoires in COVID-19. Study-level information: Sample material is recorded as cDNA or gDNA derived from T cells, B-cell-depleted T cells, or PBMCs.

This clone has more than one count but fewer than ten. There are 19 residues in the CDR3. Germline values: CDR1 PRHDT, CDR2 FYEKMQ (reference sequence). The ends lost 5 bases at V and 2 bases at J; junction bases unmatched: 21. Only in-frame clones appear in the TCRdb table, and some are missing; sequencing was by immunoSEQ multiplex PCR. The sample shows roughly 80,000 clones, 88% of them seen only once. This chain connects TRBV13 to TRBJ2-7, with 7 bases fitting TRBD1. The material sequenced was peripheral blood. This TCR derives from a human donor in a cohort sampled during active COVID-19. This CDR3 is CASSANDNVGTVPPYEQYF. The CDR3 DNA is TGTGCCAGCAGCGCTAATGACAACGTCGGGACAGTGCCCCCCTACGAGCAGTACTTC.